A selection of T cell receptor beta chains follows, all from one sample in a study of blood T cell repertoires in COVID-19. Assay used: immunoSEQ multiplex PCR; TCRdb lists only in-frame clones, some missing. Of more than 200,000 clones listed, around 90% are singletons. Sequencing was performed on peripheral blood. These TCRs come from a man aged 65-85 years with acute or convalescent COVID-19. The CDR3 runs from the conserved cysteine through the conserved F or W. The D gene is left open where the match is weak. Where a row states a size, it is once, few, many or the class of an expanded clone; other rows omit it.

size	V	D	J	CDR3	DNA
once	TRBV5-1	TRBD2	TRBJ2-7	CASSGMRTTSGTSHEQYF	TGCGCCAGCAGCGGAATGAGAACCACTAGCGGGACCAGCCACGAGCAGTACTTC
.	TRBV21-1	.	TRBJ2-1	CASSKGDDCGRAVSYNEQFF	TGTGCCAGCAGCAAAGGGGACGATTGCGGGAGGGCCGTTTCCTACAATGAGCAGTTCTTC
once	TRBV5-6	.	TRBJ2-7	CASSPPWRAPYEQYF	TGTGCCAGCAGCCCGCCCTGGAGGGCCCCCTACGAGCAGTACTTC
.	TRBV9	TRBD1	TRBJ2-7	CASSVGGGLSYEQYF	TGTGCCAGCAGCGTAGGAGGGGGCCTATCCTACGAGCAGTACTTC
.	TRBV11-2	.	TRBJ1-1	CASLPIGEGTEAFF	TGTGCCAGTCTTCCTATTGGCGAGGGTACTGAAGCTTTCTTT
.	TRBV19	.	TRBJ1-1	CASQVGTQNTEAFF	TGTGCCAGCCAAGTTGGGACACAAAACACTGAAGCTTTCTTT
few	TRBV7-7	.	TRBJ2-1	CASSLAQTGLDEQFF	TGTGCTAGCAGCTTAGCACAAACAGGGCTGGATGAGCAGTTCTTC
.	TRBV28	.	TRBJ1-1	CASSLTHTEAFF	TGTGCCAGCAGTTTGACACACACTGAAGCTTTCTTT
once	TRBV19	TRBD2	TRBJ2-1	CASSIDAGEYNEQFF	TGTGCCAGTAGTATAGACGCGGGAGAGTACAATGAGCAGTTCTTC
few	TRBV27	TRBD1	TRBJ1-2	CASSLRGGGYGYTF	TGTGCCAGCAGTTTACGAGGGGGCGGCTATGGCTACACCTTC
.	TRBV6-5	TRBD1	TRBJ1-2	CASSRDSYYGYTF	TGTGCCAGCAGTAGGGACAGCTACTATGGCTACACCTTC
.	TRBV18	TRBD1	TRBJ1-1	CASSPQQGAGGTEAFF	TGTGCCAGCTCACCTCAACAGGGGGCTGGTGGCACTGAAGCTTTCTTT
.	TRBV5-1	TRBD1	TRBJ2-7	CASSLRVEGASSYEQYF	TGCGCCAGCAGCTTGAGGGTTGAGGGGGCAAGCTCCTACGAGCAGTACTTC
once	TRBV7-9	TRBD1	TRBJ1-1	CASRPWTGPNTEAFF	TGTGCCAGCAGACCTTGGACAGGGCCCAACACTGAAGCTTTCTTT